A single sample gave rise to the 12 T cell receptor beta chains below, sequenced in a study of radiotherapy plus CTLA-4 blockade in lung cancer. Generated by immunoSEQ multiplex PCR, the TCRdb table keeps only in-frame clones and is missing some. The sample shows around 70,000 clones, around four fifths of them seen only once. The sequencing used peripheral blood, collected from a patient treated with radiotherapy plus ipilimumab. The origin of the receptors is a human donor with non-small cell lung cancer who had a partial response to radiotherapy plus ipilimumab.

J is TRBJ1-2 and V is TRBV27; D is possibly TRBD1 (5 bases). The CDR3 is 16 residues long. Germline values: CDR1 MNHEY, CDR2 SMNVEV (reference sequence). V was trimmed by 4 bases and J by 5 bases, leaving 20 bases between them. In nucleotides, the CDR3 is TGTGCCAGCAGTTCAAGGGGTGACCCCGGGTGGTATGGCTACACCTTC. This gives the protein CASSSRGDPGWYGYTF.

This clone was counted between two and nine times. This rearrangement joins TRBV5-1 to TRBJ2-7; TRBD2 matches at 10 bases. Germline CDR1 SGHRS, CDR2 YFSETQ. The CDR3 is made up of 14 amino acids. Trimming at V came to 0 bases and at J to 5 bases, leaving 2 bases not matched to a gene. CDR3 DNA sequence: TGCGCCAGCAGCTTGGACAGCGGGAGGGACGAGCAGTACTTC. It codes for CASSLDSGRDEQYF.

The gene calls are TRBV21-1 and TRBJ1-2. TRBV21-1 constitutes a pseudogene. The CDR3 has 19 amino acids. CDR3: CASSAPERGSSRQLHGYTF. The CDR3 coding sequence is TGTGCCAGCAGCGCTCCCGAGAGAGGGTCGAGCCGGCAGTTGCATGGCTACACCTTC.

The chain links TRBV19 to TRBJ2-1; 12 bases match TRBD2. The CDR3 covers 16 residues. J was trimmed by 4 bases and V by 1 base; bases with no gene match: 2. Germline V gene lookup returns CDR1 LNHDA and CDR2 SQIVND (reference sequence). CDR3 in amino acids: CASSIGLAGGYNEQFF. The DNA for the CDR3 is TGTGCCAGTAGTATAGGTCTAGCGGGAGGGTACAATGAGCAGTTCTTC.

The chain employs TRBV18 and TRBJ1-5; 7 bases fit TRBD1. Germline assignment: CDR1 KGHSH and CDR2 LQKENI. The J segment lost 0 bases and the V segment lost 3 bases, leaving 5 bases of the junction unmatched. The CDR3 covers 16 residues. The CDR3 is CASSPGQTNSNQPQHF. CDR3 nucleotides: TGTGCCAGCTCACCGGGACAGACAAATAGCAATCAGCCCCAGCATTTT.

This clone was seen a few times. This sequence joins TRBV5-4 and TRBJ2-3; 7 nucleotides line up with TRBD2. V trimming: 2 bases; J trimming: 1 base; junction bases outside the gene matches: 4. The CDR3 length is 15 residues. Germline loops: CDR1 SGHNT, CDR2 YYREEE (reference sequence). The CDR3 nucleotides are TGTGCCAGCAGCTTTGGTGGGAGGGGCACAGATACGCAGTATTTT. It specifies CASSFGGRGTDTQYF.

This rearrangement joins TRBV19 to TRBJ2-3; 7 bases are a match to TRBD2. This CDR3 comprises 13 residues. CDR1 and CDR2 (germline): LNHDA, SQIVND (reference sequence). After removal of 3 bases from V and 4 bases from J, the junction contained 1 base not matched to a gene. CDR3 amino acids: CASSIGRPDTQYF. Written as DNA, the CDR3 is TGTGCCAGTAGTATCGGGAGGCCAGATACGCAGTATTTT.

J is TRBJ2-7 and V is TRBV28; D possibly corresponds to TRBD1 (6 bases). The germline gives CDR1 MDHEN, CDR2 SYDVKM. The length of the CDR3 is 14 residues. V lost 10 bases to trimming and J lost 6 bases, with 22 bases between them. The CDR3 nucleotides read TGTGCCACCGAGCGCCTGGACAGTTCGGCCGAGCAGTACTTC. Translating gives CATERLDSSAEQYF.

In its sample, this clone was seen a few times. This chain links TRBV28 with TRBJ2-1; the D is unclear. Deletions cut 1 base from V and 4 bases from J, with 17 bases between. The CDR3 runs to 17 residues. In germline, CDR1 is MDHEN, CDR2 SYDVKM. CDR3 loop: CASSLSSDPAPYNEQFF. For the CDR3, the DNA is TGTGCCAGCAGTTTATCCAGCGACCCAGCCCCTTACAATGAGCAGTTCTTC.

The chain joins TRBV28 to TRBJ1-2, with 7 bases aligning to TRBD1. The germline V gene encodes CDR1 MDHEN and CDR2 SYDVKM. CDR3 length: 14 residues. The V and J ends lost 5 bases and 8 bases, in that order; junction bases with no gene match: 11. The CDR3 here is CASSTGQTAAGYTF. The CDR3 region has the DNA TGTGCCAGCAGTACGGGACAGACGGCGGCGGGCTACACCTTC.

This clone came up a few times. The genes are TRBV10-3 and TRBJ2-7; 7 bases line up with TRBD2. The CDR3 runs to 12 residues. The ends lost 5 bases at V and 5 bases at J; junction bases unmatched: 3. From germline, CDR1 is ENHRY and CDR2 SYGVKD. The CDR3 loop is CAISPAGNEQYF. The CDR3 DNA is TGTGCCATCAGTCCAGCGGGGAACGAGCAGTACTTC.

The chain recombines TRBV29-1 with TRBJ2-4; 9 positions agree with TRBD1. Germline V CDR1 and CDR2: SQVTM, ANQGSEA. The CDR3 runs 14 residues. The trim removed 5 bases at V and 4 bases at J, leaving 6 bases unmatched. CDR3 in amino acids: CSVMDRGGKNIQYF. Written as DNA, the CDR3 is TGCAGCGTTATGGACAGGGGCGGGAAAAACATTCAGTACTTC.